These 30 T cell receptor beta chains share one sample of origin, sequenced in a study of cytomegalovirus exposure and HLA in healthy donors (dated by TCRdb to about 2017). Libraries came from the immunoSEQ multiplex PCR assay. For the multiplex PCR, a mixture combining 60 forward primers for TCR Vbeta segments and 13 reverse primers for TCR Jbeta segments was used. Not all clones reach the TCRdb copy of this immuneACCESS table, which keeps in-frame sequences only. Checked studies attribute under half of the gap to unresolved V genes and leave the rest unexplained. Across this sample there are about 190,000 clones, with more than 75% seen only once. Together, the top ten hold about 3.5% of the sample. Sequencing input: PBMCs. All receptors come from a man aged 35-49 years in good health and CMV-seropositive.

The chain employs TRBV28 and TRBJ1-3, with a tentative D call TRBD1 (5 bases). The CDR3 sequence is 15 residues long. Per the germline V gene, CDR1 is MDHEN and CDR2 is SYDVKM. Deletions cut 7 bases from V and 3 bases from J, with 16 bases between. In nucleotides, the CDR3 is TGTGCCAGCACCCTGGCGGGGGGAAGTGGAAACACCATATATTTT. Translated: CASTLAGGSGNTIYF.

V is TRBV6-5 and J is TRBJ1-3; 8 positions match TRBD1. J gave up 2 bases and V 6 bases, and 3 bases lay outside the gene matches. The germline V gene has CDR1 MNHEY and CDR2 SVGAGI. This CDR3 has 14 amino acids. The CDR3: CASSKTGAGNTIYF. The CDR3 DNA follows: TGTGCCAGCAGCAAGACAGGGGCTGGAAACACCATATATTTT.

CDR3 nucleotides: TGTGCCAGCAGCCCGGGGGGAGGACTAGGTCGCGAGCAGTACTTC. The encoded protein is CASSPGGGLGREQYF. The genes are TRBV7-6 and TRBJ2-7; 7 nucleotides match TRBD2. Germline CDR1 is SGHVS and CDR2 is FNYEAQ. This CDR3 has 15 amino acids. V shed 5 bases and J 6 bases; nucleotides not matched to a gene: 13.

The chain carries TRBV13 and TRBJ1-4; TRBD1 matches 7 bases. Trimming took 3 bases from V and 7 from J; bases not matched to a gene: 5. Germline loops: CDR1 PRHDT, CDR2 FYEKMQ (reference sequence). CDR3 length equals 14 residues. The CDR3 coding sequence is TGTGCCAGCAGCTTTTCAGGGGGATCTGAAAAACTGTTTTTT. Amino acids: CASSFSGGSEKLFF.

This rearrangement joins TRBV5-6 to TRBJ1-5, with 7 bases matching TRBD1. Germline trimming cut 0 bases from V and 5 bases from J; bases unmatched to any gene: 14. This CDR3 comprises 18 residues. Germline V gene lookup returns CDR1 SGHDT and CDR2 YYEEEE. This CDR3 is CASSLGGGGGSGHQPQHF. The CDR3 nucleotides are TGTGCCAGCAGCTTGGGGGGTGGAGGGGGCAGCGGGCATCAGCCCCAGCATTTT. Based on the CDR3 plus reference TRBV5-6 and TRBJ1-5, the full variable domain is DAGVTQSPTHLIKTRGQQVTLRCSPKSGHDTVSWYQQALGQGPQFIFQYYEEEERQRGNFPDRFSGHQFPNYSSELNVNALLLGDSALYLCASSLGGGGGSGHQPQHFGDGTRLSIL.

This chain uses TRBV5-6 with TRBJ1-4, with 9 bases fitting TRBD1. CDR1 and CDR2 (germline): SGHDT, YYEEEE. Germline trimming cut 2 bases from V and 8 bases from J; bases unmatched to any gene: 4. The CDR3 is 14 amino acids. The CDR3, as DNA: TGTGCCAGCAGCTTCCGGGACAGGGACGAAAAACTGTTTTTT. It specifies CASSFRDRDEKLFF.

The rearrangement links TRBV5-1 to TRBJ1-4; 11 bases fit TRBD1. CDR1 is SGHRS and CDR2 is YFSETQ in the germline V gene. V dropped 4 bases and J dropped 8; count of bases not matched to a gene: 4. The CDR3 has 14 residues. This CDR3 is CASSPGQGEEKLFF. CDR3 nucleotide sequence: TGCGCCAGCAGCCCGGGACAGGGGGAAGAAAAACTGTTTTTT.

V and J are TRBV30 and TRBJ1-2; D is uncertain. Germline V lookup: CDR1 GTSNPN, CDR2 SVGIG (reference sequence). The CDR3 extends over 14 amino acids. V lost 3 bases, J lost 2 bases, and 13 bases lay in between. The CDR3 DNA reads TGTGCCTGGAGCCCACTCGTGGAGAACTATGGCTACACCTTC. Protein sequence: CAWSPLVENYGYTF.

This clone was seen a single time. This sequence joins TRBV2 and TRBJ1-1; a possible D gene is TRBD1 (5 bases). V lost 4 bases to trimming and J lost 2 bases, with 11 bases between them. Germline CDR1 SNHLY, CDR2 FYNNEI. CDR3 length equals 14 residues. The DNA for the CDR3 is TGTGCCAGCAGTGGACAAGGGGTAAACACTGAAGCTTTCTTT. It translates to CASSGQGVNTEAFF.

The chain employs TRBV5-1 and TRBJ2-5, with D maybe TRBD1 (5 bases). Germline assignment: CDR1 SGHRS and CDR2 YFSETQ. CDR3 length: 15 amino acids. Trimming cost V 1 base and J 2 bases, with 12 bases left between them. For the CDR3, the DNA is TGCGCCAGCAGCTTGCGGGCAGGGCCACAAGAGACCCAGTACTTC. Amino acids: CASSLRAGPQETQYF. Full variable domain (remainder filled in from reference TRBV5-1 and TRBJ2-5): KAGVTQTPRYLIKTRGQQVTLSCSPISGHRSVSWYQQTPGQGLQFLFEYFSETQRNKGNFPGRFSGRQFSNSRSEMNVSTLELGDSALYLCASSLRAGPQETQYFGPGTRLLVL.

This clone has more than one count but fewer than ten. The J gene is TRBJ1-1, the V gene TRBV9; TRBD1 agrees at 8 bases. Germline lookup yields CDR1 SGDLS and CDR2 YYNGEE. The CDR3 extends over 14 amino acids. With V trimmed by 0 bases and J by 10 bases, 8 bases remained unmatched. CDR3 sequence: CASSVGDRTALAFF. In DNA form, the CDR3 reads TGTGCCAGCAGCGTAGGGGACAGGACGGCTTTAGCTTTCTTT.

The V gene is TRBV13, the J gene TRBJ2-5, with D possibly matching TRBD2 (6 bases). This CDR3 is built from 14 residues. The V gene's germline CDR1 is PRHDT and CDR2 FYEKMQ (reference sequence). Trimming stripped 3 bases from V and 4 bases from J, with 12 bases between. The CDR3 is CASSFSGGGETQYF. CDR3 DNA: TGTGCCAGCAGCTTTTCCGGGGGTGGAGAGACCCAGTACTTC.

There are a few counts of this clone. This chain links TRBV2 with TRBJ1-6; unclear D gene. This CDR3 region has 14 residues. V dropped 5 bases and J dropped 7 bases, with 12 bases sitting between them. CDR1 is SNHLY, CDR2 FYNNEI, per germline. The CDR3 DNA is TGTGCCAGCAGTACGCAGGCCCTCAATTCACCCCTCCACTTT. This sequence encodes CASSTQALNSPLHF.

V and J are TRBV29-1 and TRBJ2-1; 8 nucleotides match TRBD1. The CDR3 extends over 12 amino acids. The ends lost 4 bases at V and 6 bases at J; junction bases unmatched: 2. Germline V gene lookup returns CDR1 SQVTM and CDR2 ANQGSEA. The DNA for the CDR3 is TGCAGCGTTGGGACAGGGCGCAATGAGCAGTTCTTC. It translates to CSVGTGRNEQFF.

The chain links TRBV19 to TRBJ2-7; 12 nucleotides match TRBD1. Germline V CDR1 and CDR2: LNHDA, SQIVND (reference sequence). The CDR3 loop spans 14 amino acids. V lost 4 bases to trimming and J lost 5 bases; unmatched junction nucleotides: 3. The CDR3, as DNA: TGTGCCAGTAGTAAGGGACAGGGGGCAAACGAGCAGTACTTC. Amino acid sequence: CASSKGQGANEQYF.

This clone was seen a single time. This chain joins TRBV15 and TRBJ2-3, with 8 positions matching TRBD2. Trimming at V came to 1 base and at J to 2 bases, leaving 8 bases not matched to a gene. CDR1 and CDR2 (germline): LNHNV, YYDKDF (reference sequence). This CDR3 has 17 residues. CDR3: CATSRAETSGPTDTQYF. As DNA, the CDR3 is TGTGCCACCAGCAGAGCCGAAACTAGCGGACCCACAGATACGCAGTATTTT.

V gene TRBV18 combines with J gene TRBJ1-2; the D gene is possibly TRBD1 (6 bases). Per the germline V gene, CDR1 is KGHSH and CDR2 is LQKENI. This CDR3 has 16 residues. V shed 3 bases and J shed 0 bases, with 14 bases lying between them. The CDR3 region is CASSPSRDTTNYGYTF. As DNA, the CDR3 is TGTGCCAGCTCACCGAGTAGGGACACCACTAACTATGGCTACACCTTC.

The CDR3 here is CASSIAAQINTEAFF. CDR3 DNA sequence: TGTGCCAGTAGTATAGCTGCACAGATAAACACTGAAGCTTTCTTT. The chain carries TRBV19 and TRBJ1-1; D not resolved. Trimming pared 1 base from V and 2 bases from J, leaving 11 bases between. The CDR3 is 15 amino acids. Germline assignment: CDR1 LNHDA and CDR2 SQIVND (reference sequence).

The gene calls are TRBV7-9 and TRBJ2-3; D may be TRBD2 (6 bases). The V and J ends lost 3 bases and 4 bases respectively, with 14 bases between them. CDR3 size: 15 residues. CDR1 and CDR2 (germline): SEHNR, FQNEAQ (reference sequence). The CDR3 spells CASSLGGAAADTQYF. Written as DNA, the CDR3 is TGTGCCAGCAGCTTGGGCGGGGCCGCGGCAGATACGCAGTATTTT. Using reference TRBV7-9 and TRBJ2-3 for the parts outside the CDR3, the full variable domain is DTGVSQNPRHKITKRGQNVTFRCDPISEHNRLYWYRQTLGQGPEFLTYFQNEAQLEKSRLLSDRFSAERPKGSFSTLEIQRTEQGDSAMYLCASSLGGAAADTQYFGPGTRLTVL.

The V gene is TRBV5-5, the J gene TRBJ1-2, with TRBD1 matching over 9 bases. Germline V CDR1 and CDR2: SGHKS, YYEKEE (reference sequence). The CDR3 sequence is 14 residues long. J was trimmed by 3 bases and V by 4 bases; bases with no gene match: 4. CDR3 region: CASSLDRGDYGYTF. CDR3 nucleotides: TGTGCCAGCAGCCTAGACAGGGGGGACTATGGCTACACCTTC.

The CDR3 region has the DNA TGTGCCAGCAGTCAGCACAGGGGGCTGGGTGGGGCCAACGTCCTGACTTTC. Translated, it gives CASSQHRGLGGANVLTF. The J gene is TRBJ2-6, the V gene TRBV5-6, with 9 nucleotides matching TRBD1. Germline values: CDR1 SGHDT, CDR2 YYEEEE. The CDR3 sequence is 17 residues long. V shed 5 bases, J shed 3 bases, and the junction held 9 bases outside the gene matches. Variable domain in full (rest from reference TRBV5-6 and TRBJ2-6): DAGVTQSPTHLIKTRGQQVTLRCSPKSGHDTVSWYQQALGQGPQFIFQYYEEEERQRGNFPDRFSGHQFPNYSSELNVNALLLGDSALYLCASSQHRGLGGANVLTFGAGSRLTVL.

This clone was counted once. CDR3 sequence reads: CASSPGWNTEAFF. CDR3 bases: TGTGCCAGCAGCCCCGGGTGGAACACTGAAGCTTTCTTT. The J gene is TRBJ1-1, the V gene TRBV5-6; D unclear. Trimming cost V 4 bases and J 1 base, with 8 bases left between them. In germline, CDR1 is SGHDT, CDR2 YYEEEE. The CDR3 has 13 residues. Looking up the rest from reference TRBV5-6 and TRBJ1-1 gives the full variable domain: DAGVTQSPTHLIKTRGQQVTLRCSPKSGHDTVSWYQQALGQGPQFIFQYYEEEERQRGNFPDRFSGHQFPNYSSELNVNALLLGDSALYLCASSPGWNTEAFFGQGTRLTVV.

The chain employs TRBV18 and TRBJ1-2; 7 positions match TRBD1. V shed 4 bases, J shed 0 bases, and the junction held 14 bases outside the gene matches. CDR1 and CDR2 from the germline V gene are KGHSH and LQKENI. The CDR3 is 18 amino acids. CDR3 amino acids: CASSLTGVRRFPNYGYTF. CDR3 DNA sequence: TGTGCCAGCTCACTTACAGGGGTTAGAAGGTTTCCTAACTATGGCTACACCTTC.

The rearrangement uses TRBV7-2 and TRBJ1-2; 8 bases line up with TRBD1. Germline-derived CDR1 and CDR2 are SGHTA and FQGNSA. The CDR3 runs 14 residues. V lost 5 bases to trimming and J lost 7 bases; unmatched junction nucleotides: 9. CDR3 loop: CASSTGGVSSGYTF. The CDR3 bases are TGTGCCAGCAGCACAGGGGGGGTATCAAGTGGCTACACCTTC.

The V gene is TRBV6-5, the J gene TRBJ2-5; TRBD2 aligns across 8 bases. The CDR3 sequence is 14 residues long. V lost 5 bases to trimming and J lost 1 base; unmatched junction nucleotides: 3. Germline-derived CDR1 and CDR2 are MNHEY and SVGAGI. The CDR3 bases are TGTGCCAGCAGTCCCGGGGGGGCCCAAGAGACCCAGTACTTC. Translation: CASSPGGAQETQYF.

The CDR3 DNA reads TGTGCCAGCAGTTCGGGTCCATTTTATCAGCCCCAGCATTTT. Translation gives CASSSGPFYQPQHF. The chain recombines TRBV27 with TRBJ1-5; no definite D call. Per the germline V gene, CDR1 is MNHEY and CDR2 is SMNVEV (reference sequence). Trimming pared 4 bases from V and 5 bases from J, leaving 12 bases between. The CDR3 runs 14 residues.

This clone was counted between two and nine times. CDR3 bases: TGTGCCAGCAGTCAAGGCTCTAGCGGGACACCAATCGAGCAGTACTTC. It translates to CASSQGSSGTPIEQYF. The chain has TRBV7-8 and TRBJ2-7, with 9 bases identical to TRBD2. Looked up from germline, CDR1 is SGHVS and CDR2 is FQNEAQ. CDR3 length equals 16 residues. The V gene end was trimmed by 6 bases and the J gene end by 6 bases; junction bases not matched to a gene: 15.

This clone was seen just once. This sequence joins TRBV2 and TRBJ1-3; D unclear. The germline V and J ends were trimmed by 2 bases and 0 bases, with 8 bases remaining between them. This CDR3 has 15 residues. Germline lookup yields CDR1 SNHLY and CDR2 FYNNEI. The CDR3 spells CASSELRDSGNTIYF. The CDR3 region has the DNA TGTGCCAGCAGTGAATTACGCGACTCTGGAAACACCATATATTTT.

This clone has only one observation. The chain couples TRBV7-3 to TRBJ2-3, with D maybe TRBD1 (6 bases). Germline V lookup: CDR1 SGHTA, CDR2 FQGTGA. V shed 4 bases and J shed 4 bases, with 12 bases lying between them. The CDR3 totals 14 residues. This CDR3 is CASSSTGSADTQYF. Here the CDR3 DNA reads TGTGCCAGCAGCTCAACAGGGAGCGCAGATACGCAGTATTTT. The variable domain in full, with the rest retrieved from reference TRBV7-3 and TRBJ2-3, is GAGVSQTPSNKVTEKGKYVELRCDPISGHTALYWYRQSLGQGPEFLIYFQGTGAADDSGLPNDRFFAVRPEGSVSTLKIQRTERGDSAVYLCASSSTGSADTQYFGPGTRLTVL.

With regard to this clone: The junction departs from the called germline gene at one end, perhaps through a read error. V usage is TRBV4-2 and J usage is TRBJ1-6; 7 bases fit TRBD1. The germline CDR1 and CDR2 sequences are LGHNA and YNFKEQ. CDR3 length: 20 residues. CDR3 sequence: CASSEEVVGDSQVYNSPLHF. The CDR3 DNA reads TGTGCCAGCAGCGAAGAAGTTGTCGGGGACAGTCAAGTCTATAATTCACCCCTCCACTTT.